The 10 T cell receptor beta chains below all came from one sample that was sequenced in a study of OX40 agonist ivuxolimab in advanced cancers. Sequenced by immunoSEQ multiplex PCR; TCRdb stores in-frame clones only, minus some. This table has tens of thousands of clones, 75% to 95% appearing once. The sample here was CD4+ or CD8+ T cells sorted from blood, taken in a trial of the OX40 agonist ivuxolimab. These TCRs come from an adult with an advanced solid tumor such as melanoma, head and neck, liver or kidney cancer.

V gene TRBV28 combines with J gene TRBJ2-1; 7 nucleotides match TRBD2. Germline V CDR1 and CDR2: MDHEN, SYDVKM. The CDR3 has 17 residues. The V and J ends lost 3 bases and 1 base, in that order; junction bases with no gene match: 9. The CDR3 here is CASSFPSAGRSYNEQFF. The CDR3 DNA reads as TGTGCCAGCAGTTTTCCCTCAGCGGGACGGTCCTACAATGAGCAGTTCTTC. The full variable domain, completed using reference TRBV28 and TRBJ2-1, is DVKVTQSSRYLVKRTGEKVFLECVQDMDHENMFWYRQDPGLGLRLIYFSYDVKMKEKGDIPEGYSVSREKKERFSLILESASTNQTSMYLCASSFPSAGRSYNEQFFGPGTRLTVL.

This rearrangement joins TRBV19 to TRBJ2-5, with D possibly called TRBD1 or TRBD2 (5 bases each). Germline values: CDR1 LNHDA, CDR2 SQIVND (reference sequence). The CDR3 extends over 13 amino acids. V shed 5 bases and J shed 4 bases, with 11 bases lying between them. In nucleotides, the CDR3 is TGTGCCAGTAGTTGGGGGTATCGAGAGACCCAGTACTTC. This encodes CASSWGYRETQYF.

With respect to this clone: Mismatch with germline at one junction end may stem from a read error. The CDR3 nucleotides read TGTGCTAGCATCCACCTATGGATGGGAATCGAGCAGTACTTC. Protein: CASIHLWMGIEQYF. The chain carries TRBV7-7 and TRBJ2-7, with no clear D. This CDR3 spans 14 amino acids. In germline, CDR1 is SSHAT, CDR2 FNYEAQ (reference sequence).

J is TRBJ2-7 and V is TRBV11-3; maybe TRBD1 (5 bases). V lost 5 bases, J lost 2 bases, and 16 bases lay in between. This CDR3 has 15 residues. Germline CDR1 and CDR2: SGHNT and YENEEA. CDR3 in amino acids: CASSLDSSVAYEQYF. DNA of the CDR3: TGTGCCAGCAGCCTCGACAGTTCTGTAGCCTACGAGCAGTACTTC.

The CDR3 here is CAASSAVFNEQFF. The CDR3, as DNA: TGTGCCGCCTCAAGCGCAGTTTTCAATGAGCAGTTCTTC. This rearrangement joins TRBV10-3 to TRBJ2-1; no clear D gene. Trimming pared 11 bases from V and 6 bases from J, leaving 17 bases between. CDR3 size: 13 residues. Per germline, CDR1 ENHRY and CDR2 SYGVKD.

This clone was seen once. The chain has TRBV7-2 and TRBJ2-7; perhaps TRBD2 as D (6 bases). V dropped 6 bases and J dropped 0 bases, with 12 bases sitting between them. Germline CDR1 is SGHTA and CDR2 is FQGNSA. This CDR3 spans 14 amino acids. The CDR3 nucleotides are TGTGCCAGCAGGTCGGGGGTTTCCTCCTACGAGCAGTACTTC. Residues: CASRSGVSSYEQYF.

The CDR3 spells CASSLPGQGSDTQYF. The DNA of the CDR3 is TGTGCCAGCAGTCTCCCGGGACAGGGTTCAGATACGCAGTATTTT. V gene TRBV28 combines with J gene TRBJ2-3, with 9 bases identical to TRBD1. The CDR3 sequence is 15 residues long. The V and J ends lost 5 bases and 4 bases, in that order; junction bases with no gene match: 7. The germline V gene encodes CDR1 MDHEN and CDR2 SYDVKM.

This rearrangement joins TRBV7-2 to TRBJ1-1; weak D call: TRBD1 (5 bases). The germline V gene has CDR1 SGHTA and CDR2 FQGNSA. This CDR3 comprises 13 residues. The ends were cut back, 0 bases at V and 11 bases at J, with 13 bases in the middle. The CDR3 DNA reads as TGTGCCAGCAGCTTAGCCCGGAGGGGAGTGGCTTTCTTT. Amino acids: CASSLARRGVAFF.

This sequence joins TRBV21-1 and TRBJ2-1; TRBD2 was called by the table and not checked on the DNA. TRBV21-1 is described as a pseudogene. This CDR3 comprises 17 residues. The CDR3 DNA sequence: TGTGCCAGCAGCAATGAGGGGGCGAAGCGGGAGGGTGGTGAGCAGTTCTTC. Amino acid sequence: CASSNEGAKREGGEQFF.

The chain couples TRBV25-1 to TRBJ2-3; D possibly matches TRBD1 or TRBD2 (7 bases each). The ends were cut back, 0 bases at V and 14 bases at J, with 15 bases in the middle. The CDR3 loop spans 13 amino acids. Germline assignment: CDR1 MGHDK and CDR2 SYGVNS. DNA for the CDR3: TGTGCCAGCAGTGAATATACGGGGGGACAGCCGTATTTT. Translation gives CASSEYTGGQPYF.